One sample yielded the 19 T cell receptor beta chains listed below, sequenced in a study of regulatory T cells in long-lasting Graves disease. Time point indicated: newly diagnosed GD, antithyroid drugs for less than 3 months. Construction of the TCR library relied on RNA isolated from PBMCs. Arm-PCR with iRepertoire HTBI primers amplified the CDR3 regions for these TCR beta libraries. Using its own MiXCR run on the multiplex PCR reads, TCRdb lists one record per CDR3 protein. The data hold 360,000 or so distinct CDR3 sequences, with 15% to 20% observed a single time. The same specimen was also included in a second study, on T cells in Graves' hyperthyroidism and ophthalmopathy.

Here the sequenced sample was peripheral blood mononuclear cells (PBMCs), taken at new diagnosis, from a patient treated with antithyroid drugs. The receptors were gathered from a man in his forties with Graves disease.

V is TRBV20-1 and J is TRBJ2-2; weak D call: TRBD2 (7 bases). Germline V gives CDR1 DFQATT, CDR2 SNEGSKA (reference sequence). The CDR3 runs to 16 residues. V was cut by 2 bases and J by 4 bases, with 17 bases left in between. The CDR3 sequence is CSARPGRGRGTGELFF. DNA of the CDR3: TGCAGTGCTAGACCCGGGCGGGGGCGCGGCACCGGGGAGCTGTTTTTT.

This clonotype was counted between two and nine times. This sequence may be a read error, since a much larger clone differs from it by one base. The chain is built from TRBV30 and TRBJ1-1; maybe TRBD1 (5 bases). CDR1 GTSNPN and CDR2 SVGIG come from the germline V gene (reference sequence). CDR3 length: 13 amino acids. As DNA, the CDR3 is TGTGCCCGGAGTGTCGAACAGGAGGCTGAAGCTTTCTTT. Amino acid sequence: CARSVEQEAEAFF.

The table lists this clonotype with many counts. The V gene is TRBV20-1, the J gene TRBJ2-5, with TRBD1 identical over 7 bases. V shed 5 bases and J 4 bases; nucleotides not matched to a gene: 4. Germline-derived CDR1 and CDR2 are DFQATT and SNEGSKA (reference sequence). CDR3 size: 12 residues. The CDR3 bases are TGCAGTGCTTTAAGACAGGGAGAGACCCAGTACTTC. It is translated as CSALRQGETQYF.

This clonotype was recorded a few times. The CDR3 nucleotides read TGTGCCAGCAGTTTAACCCTAGCGGCGACGGGGACCCAGTACTTC. As protein: CASSLTLAATGTQYF. This rearrangement joins TRBV28 to TRBJ2-5; the match to TRBD2 covers 7 bases. From germline, CDR1 is MDHEN and CDR2 SYDVKM. With 2 bases clipped from V and 7 bases from J, the junction kept 10 bases outside the gene matches. CDR3 length equals 15 residues.

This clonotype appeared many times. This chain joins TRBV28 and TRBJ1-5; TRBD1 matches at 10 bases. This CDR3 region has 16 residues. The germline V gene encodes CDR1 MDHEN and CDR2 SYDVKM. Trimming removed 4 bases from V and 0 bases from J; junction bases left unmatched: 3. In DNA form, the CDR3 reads TGTGCCAGCAGTTCTGGACAGGGGGTTAGCAATCAGCCCCAGCATTTT. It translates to CASSSGQGVSNQPQHF.

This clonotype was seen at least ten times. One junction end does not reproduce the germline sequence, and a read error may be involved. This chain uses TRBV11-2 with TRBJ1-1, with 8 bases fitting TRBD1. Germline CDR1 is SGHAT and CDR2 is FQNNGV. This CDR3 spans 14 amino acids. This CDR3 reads CASSAAGGRTGAFF. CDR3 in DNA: TGTGCCAGCAGCGCAGCAGGGGGCCGAACTGGAGCTTTCTTT.

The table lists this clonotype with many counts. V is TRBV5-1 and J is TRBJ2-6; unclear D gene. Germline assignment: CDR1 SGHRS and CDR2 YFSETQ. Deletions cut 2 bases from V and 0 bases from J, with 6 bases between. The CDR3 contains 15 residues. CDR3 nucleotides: TGCGCCAGCAGCTTTTTGTCCTCTGGGGCCAACGTCCTGACTTTC. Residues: CASSFLSSGANVLTF.

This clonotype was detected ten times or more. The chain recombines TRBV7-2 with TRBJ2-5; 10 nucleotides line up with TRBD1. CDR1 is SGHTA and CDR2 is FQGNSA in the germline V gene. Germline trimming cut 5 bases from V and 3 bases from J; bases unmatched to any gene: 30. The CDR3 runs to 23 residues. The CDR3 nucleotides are TGTGCCAGCAGCCAACGAACAATCGGTTCTACTTGCTTCATAGGGACAGGGGAAGAGACCCAGTACTTC. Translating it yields CASSQRTIGSTCFIGTGEETQYF.

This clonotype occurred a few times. The chain's CDR3 is CASSQEGAGPYEQYF. CDR3 DNA: TGTGCCAGCAGCCAAGAAGGGGCGGGGCCCTACGAGCAGTACTTC. This chain uses TRBV4-2 with TRBJ2-7, with D tentatively TRBD2 (6 bases). This CDR3 spans 15 amino acids. Germline V gives CDR1 LGHNA, CDR2 YNFKEQ. The V and J ends lost 0 bases and 2 bases respectively, with 11 bases between them.

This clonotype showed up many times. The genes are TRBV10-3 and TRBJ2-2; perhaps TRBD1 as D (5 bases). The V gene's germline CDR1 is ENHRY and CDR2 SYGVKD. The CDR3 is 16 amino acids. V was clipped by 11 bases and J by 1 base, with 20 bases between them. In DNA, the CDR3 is TGTGCCGCCGGCCCCATTCAGGGTCGGAACACCGGGGAGCTGTTTTTT. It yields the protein CAAGPIQGRNTGELFF.

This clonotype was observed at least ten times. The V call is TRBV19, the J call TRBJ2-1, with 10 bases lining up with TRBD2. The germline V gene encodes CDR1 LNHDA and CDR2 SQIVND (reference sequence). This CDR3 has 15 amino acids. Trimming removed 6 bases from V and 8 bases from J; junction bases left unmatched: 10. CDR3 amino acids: CASRTTRTSGYEQFF. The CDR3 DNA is TGTGCCAGTAGGACGACGAGGACTAGCGGTTATGAGCAGTTCTTC.

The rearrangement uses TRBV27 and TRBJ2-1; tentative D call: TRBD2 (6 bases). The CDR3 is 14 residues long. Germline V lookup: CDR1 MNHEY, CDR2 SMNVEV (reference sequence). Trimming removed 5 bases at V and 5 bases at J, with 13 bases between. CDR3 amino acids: CASSAGTRNNEQFF. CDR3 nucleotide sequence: TGTGCCAGCAGTGCCGGGACTCGTAACAATGAGCAGTTCTTC.

CDR3 protein: CASRRSPSGNTIYF. The CDR3 nucleotides are TGTGCCAGCAGACGGTCCCCCTCTGGAAACACCATATATTTT. This chain links TRBV12-3 or TRBV12-4 with TRBJ1-3, with D uncertain. There are 14 residues in the CDR3. The germline V and J ends were trimmed by 6 bases and 0 bases, with 9 bases remaining between them.

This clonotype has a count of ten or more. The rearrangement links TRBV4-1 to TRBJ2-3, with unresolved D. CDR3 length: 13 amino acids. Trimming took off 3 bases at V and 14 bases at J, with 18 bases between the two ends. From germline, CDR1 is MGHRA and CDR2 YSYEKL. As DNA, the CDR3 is TGCGCCAGCAGCCAGCGGCGGACGACTCCCCCGTATTTT. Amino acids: CASSQRRTTPPYF.

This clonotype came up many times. Here the CDR3 DNA reads TGTGCCAGCAGCGTAAACAGGGGAGGGCAAGAGACCCAGTACTTC. Amino acids: CASSVNRGGQETQYF. The chain combines TRBV7-8 with TRBJ2-5; D possibly matches TRBD1 or TRBD2 (7 bases each). Germline-derived CDR1 and CDR2 are SGHVS and FQNEAQ. The CDR3 runs to 15 residues. With 5 bases removed from V and 2 bases from J, the gap between germline ends came to 15 bases.

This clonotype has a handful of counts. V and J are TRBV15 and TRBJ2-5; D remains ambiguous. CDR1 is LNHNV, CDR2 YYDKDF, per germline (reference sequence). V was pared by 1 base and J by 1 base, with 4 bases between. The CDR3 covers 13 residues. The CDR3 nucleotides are TGTGCCACCAGCAGAGTCCCCCAAGAGACCCAGTACTTC. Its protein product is CATSRVPQETQYF.

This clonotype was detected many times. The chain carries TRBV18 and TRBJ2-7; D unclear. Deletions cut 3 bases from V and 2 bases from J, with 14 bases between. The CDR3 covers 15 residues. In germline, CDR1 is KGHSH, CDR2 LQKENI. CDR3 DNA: TGTGCCAGCTCACCCGTGCGACCACCACCCTACGAGCAGTACTTC. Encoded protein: CASSPVRPPPYEQYF.

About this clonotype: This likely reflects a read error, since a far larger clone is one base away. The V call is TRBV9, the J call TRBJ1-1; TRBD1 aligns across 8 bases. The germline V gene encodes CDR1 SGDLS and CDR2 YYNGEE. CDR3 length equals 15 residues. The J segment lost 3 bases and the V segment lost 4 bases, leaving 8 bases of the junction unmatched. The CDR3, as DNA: TGTGCCAGCAGCCGCCCGCGACAGGGGCACACTGAAGCTTTCTTT. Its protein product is CASSRPRQGHTEAFF.

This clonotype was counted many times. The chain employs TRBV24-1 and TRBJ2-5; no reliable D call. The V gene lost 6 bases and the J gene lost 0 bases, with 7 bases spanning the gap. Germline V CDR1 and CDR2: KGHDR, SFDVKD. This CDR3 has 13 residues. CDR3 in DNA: TGTGCCACCAGTCAGGCGGACCAAGAGACCCAGTACTTC. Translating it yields CATSQADQETQYF.